Included here is one T cell receptor beta chain sequence, with context. CDR3 size: 17 residues. The germline gives CDR1 LNHDA, CDR2 SQIVND (reference sequence). J was trimmed by 4 bases and V by 5 bases; bases with no gene match: 15. This specimen belongs to a study of shared T cell receptors in the human thymus. Sequenced by immunoSEQ multiplex PCR; TCRdb stores in-frame clones only, minus some. The table has some 760,000 clones, 80% to 90% seen once. This sample was also put to use in a study of human thymus T cells. Turning to that study: Thymic and blood repertoires seemed to favor certain V and J genes.

This receptor was identified in a girl in the first two years of life with a congenital heart defect. Sequenced material: thymocytes. This chain links TRBV19 with TRBJ2-3, with 7 bases lining up with TRBD2. The CDR3 loop is CASSPLSRTGGPDTQYF. The CDR3 nucleotides are TGTGCCAGTAGTCCCCTTTCACGGACGGGGGGACCAGATACGCAGTATTTT. Drawing the rest from reference TRBV19 and TRBJ2-3, the complete variable domain is DGGITQSPKYLFRKEGQNVTLSCEQNLNHDAMYWYRQDPGQGLRLIYYSQIVNDFQKGDIAEGYSVSREKKESFPLTVTSAQKNPTAFYLCASSPLSRTGGPDTQYFGPGTRLTVL.